Included here is one T cell receptor (beta chain) sequence, with context. The data derive from a study of blood T cell repertoires in COVID-19. Study-wide background: From T cells, B-cell-depleted T cells, or PBMCs came the material, which was cDNA or gDNA.

Assay used: immunoSEQ multiplex PCR; TCRdb lists only in-frame clones, some missing. The sample has under 200,000 clones, 89% seen once. The germline V gene has CDR1 MNHEY and CDR2 SMNVEV (reference sequence). Germline trimming cut 9 bases from V and 4 bases from J; bases unmatched to any gene: 7. The CDR3 consists of 13 residues. The sequenced sample was PBMCs or T cells enriched from blood (not recorded which). The rearrangement joins TRBV27 to TRBJ2-7, with 9 bases that match TRBD2. The sequence came from a woman under 30 who had recovered from COVID-19. The CDR3 loop is CASGLAIMYEQYF. CDR3 nucleotide sequence: TGTGCCAGTGGACTAGCGATCATGTACGAGCAGTACTTC.